A selection of T cell receptor beta chains follows, all from one sample in a study of OX40 agonist ivuxolimab in advanced cancers. Using immunoSEQ multiplex PCR, the repertoire was profiled, and TCRdb retains in-frame clones only, with some absent. This table has tens of thousands of clones, 75% to 90% appearing once. The sequences come from CD4+ or CD8+ T cells sorted from blood, collected in a trial of the OX40 agonist ivuxolimab. These receptors originate from an adult with an advanced solid tumor such as melanoma, head and neck, liver or kidney cancer. The CDR3 runs from the conserved cysteine through the conserved F or W. The D gene is left open where the match is weak.

d_call j_call v_call cdr3_aa cdr3_nt
. TRBJ2-1 TRBV4-2 CASSQDNGGYTSSYNEQFF TGTGCCAGCAGCCAAGATAACGGTGGCTATACCTCCTCCTACAATGAGCAGTTCTTC
TRBD1 TRBJ2-3 TRBV5-4 CASSLADRETDTQYF TGTGCCAGCAGCTTGGCGGACAGGGAAACAGATACGCAGTATTTT
. TRBJ1-1 TRBV4-1 CASSQEGGTTEAFF TGCGCCAGCAGCCAAGAGGGAGGGACCACTGAAGCTTTCTTT
. TRBJ1-4 TRBV27 CASPKEKLFF TGTGCCAGCCCTAAGGAAAAACTGTTTTTT
TRBD1 TRBJ2-2 TRBV2 CASSESGQGPNTGELFF TGTGCCAGCAGTGAAAGCGGACAGGGCCCGAACACCGGGGAGCTGTTTTTT
TRBD2 TRBJ2-7 TRBV6-1 CASSEVLASGGRSYEQYF TGTGCCAGCAGTGAAGTGTTGGCTAGCGGGGGGCGCTCCTACGAGCAGTACTTC
TRBD1 TRBJ1-2 TRBV19 CASRTGTGGIYGYTF TGTGCCAGTAGGACCGGGACAGGGGGTATCTATGGCTACACCTTC
. TRBJ2-6 TRBV4-1 CASSQVRRALISGANVLTF TGCGCCAGCAGCCAAGTCCGGAGGGCATTAATCTCTGGGGCCAACGTCCTGACTTTC
TRBD1 TRBJ2-5 TRBV27 CASSRDSNGIKTQYF TGTGCCAGCAGCCGGGACAGCAACGGGATCAAGACCCAGTACTTC
. TRBJ2-7 TRBV6-1 CASSASDSTQQYF TGTGCCAGCAGTGCATCGGACAGTACTCAGCAGTACTTC
. TRBJ1-2 TRBV28 CASSFSPGNYGYTF TGTGCCAGCAGTTTCAGTCCGGGGAACTATGGCTACACCTTC
TRBD1 TRBJ1-5 TRBV27 CASSNGQVNQPQHF TGTGCCAGCAGTAACGGACAGGTCAATCAGCCCCAGCATTTT
. TRBJ2-1 TRBV10-3 CAIKDGPTNEQFF TGTGCCATTAAAGATGGTCCCACGAATGAGCAGTTCTTC
. TRBJ2-3 TRBV9 CASSVVASDTQYF TGTGCCAGCAGCGTAGTGGCTAGTGATACGCAGTATTTT
TRBD2 TRBJ2-1 TRBV27 CASRLGRTSGGYNEQFF TGTGCCAGCAGACTAGGACGAACTAGCGGGGGGTACAATGAGCAGTTCTTC
TRBD2 TRBJ2-2 TRBV18 CASSPRLSGGHFTGELFF TGTGCCAGCTCACCCCGGTTAAGCGGGGGACACTTCACCGGGGAGCTGTTTTTT
TRBD2 TRBJ2-1 TRBV5-4 CASSLTSVPNEQFF TGTGCCAGCAGCTTAACTAGCGTGCCCAATGAGCAGTTCTTC
. TRBJ2-3 TRBV9 CASSVDPISTDTQYF TGTGCCAGCAGCGTAGATCCGATTAGCACAGATACGCAGTATTTT